What follows is one T cell receptor delta chain and its context. CDR1 and CDR2 (germline): GEAIGNYY, EKD. The CDR3 consists of 20 residues. V dropped 0 bases and J dropped 0; count of bases not matched to a gene: 16. The data were obtained in a study of gamma-delta T cells after stem cell transplantation. TCRdb redid the clone calls on the RT-PCR reads with CATT. This sample yields over 1,500 delta-chain clones, of which approximately 15% are seen a single time; about 28% belongs to the top ten. The source of this sequence is a human donor. It is not recorded whose cells these are; they may come from a transplant donor. The sequenced sample consisted of gamma-delta T cells. The gene calls are TRDV2 and TRDJ1; 9 bases are a match to TRDD3. CDR3 region: CACDTLTELGDMEDTDKLIF. As DNA, the CDR3 is TGTGCCTGTGACACCCTCACGGAGTTGGGGGATATGGAGGACACCGATAAACTCATCTTT.